This T cell receptor (beta chain) came from a study of CD8+ T cells in alopecia areata. cDNA serving as the sequencing template came from extracted, reverse transcribed RNA. TCRdb's copy holds only in-frame clones and misses some; the assay was immunoSEQ multiplex PCR. Here the sample spans about 180,000 clones, about 63% being singletons. Trimming removed 5 bases from V and 5 bases from J, with 12 bases in between. CDR1 LNHDA and CDR2 SQIVND come from the germline V gene (reference sequence). There are 13 residues in the CDR3. Samples from alopecia areata patients were lesional scalp punch biopsies and peripheral blood.

This receptor was identified in a human donor with alopecia areata. Sequencing used CD4+ T cells sorted from blood, obtained at week 0. The chain has TRBV19 and TRBJ2-5; D perhaps matches TRBD1 (6 bases). The DNA of the CDR3 is TGTGCCAGTAGTGTACAGGGAAGCGAGACCCAGTACTTC. The encoded protein is CASSVQGSETQYF.